A selection of T cell receptor beta chains follows, all from one sample in a study of cytomegalovirus exposure and HLA in healthy donors. Data came from immunoSEQ multiplex PCR; TCRdb stores just in-frame clones and leaves some out. The table records 110,000 to 150,000 clones, 82% of them present only once. Specimen: PBMCs. Receptors originate from a woman aged 60-75 years in good health and CMV-seropositive. CDR3s leave out the opening cysteine and the closing phenylalanine or tryptophan. The D gene is left open where the match is weak.

J,V,D,CDR3
TRBJ2-7,TRBV4-2,NA,ASSQETSYEQY
TRBJ2-7,TRBV4-1,TRBD2,ASSQDGAGAGGRQEQY
TRBJ1-1,TRBV18,TRBD1,ASSPRGAEAF
TRBJ2-5,TRBV28,NA,ASGRQIQETQY
TRBJ2-1,TRBV5-1,TRBD1,ASSSGTGADEQF
TRBJ2-7,TRBV10-2,TRBD2,ASSPGLAGSGEQY
TRBJ1-1,TRBV9,NA,ASSPTPRGPGNTEAF
TRBJ2-5,TRBV4-1,NA,ASSQSLARQETQY
TRBJ2-7,TRBV9,TRBD2,ASSVLAGSYEQY
TRBJ1-1,TRBV4-2,TRBD1,ASSLPGQGDTEAF
TRBJ1-1,TRBV7-3,NA,ASSSSFGLEAF
TRBJ2-7,TRBV18,TRBD2,ASSPGLAGYIKNEQY
TRBJ1-6,TRBV4-1,TRBD1,ASSPRTGDGSPLH
TRBJ2-7,TRBV11-2,NA,ASSRWGRQDYEQY
TRBJ2-5,TRBV28,TRBD2,ASSPSGPQETQY
TRBJ2-3,TRBV7-2,TRBD2,ASSLGRLAGTTVTDTQY
TRBJ2-1,TRBV2,TRBD2,ASSEEGGLAEFFYNEQF
TRBJ2-3,TRBV7-3,TRBD2,ASSLGPGLADTDTQY
TRBJ1-3,TRBV7-9,NA,ASSANRVGNTIY
TRBJ2-1,TRBV18,NA,ASSPGEGGLLYNEQF
TRBJ2-7,TRBV6-5,TRBD2,ASSSETSGPYEQY
NA,TRBV4-3,TRBD1,ASSQRTGVSYEQY
TRBJ2-2,TRBV6-4,TRBD2,ASSPRLARGGELF
TRBJ1-4,TRBV5-1,TRBD1,ASSLGQGLTNEKLF
TRBJ1-1,TRBV4-2,TRBD1,ASSQGQGKIGNTEAF
TRBJ2-7,TRBV11-3,NA,ASSVDRGSYEQY
TRBJ2-1,TRBV11-3,NA,ASSLSSVRTHNEQF
TRBJ1-5,TRBV19,NA,ASSEWGANNQPQH
TRBJ1-5,TRBV7-6,NA,ASSLVQGGQPQH
TRBJ1-1,TRBV27,NA,ATRGRGNTEAF
TRBJ2-7,TRBV19,NA,ASSIVRGGADEQY
TRBJ2-7,TRBV18,NA,ASSPPYAAYEQY
TRBJ1-5,TRBV11-2,NA,ASSSGLNQPQH
TRBJ2-1,TRBV4-2,TRBD2,ASSQGRGLAAYNEQF
TRBJ2-4,TRBV29-1,NA,SVALAKNIQY